The sequence of this T cell receptor beta chain was determined in a study of cytomegalovirus exposure and HLA in healthy donors. As to this clone: Its antigen is still unknown.

Donors were drawn from the roughly 130-subject validation cohort, separate from the approximately 680-subject first cohort. Study-wide points: It was found in a later analysis that first-cohort TCR clusters tended to co-occur in the 130 or so validation repertoires. It was approximately 160 TCR beta chains that were listed as cytomegalovirus-associated. The authors confirmed in vitro that three CMV-associated chains were specific for CMV antigens.

Assay used: immunoSEQ multiplex PCR; TCRdb lists only in-frame clones, some missing. The data hold about 250,000 clones, with less than 90% observed a single time. The TCR comes from a young man in good health and CMV-seropositive. The sequenced sample was PBMCs.

This CDR3 reads CAWSLGQGEGQPQHF. For the CDR3, the DNA is TGTGCCTGGAGTTTAGGACAGGGGGAAGGTCAGCCCCAGCATTTT. V and J are TRBV30 and TRBJ1-5, with 10 bases that match TRBD1. The CDR3 runs to 15 residues. The ends lost 2 bases at V and 6 bases at J; junction bases unmatched: 7. Germline V gives CDR1 GTSNPN, CDR2 SVGIG (reference sequence).